Below, 30 T cell receptor beta chains from the same sample are listed, as sequenced in a study of T cell responses to AZD1222 COVID-19 vaccine. Using immunoSEQ multiplex PCR, the repertoire was profiled, and TCRdb retains in-frame clones only, with some absent. The data contain some 110,000 clones, 93% of them singletons. Specimen: peripheral blood, collected on day 0 of AZD1222 vaccination. All receptors derive from an adult in good health.

V usage is TRBV11-3 and J usage is TRBJ1-4; 7 bases are shared with TRBD1. This CDR3 spans 15 amino acids. In germline, CDR1 is SGHNT, CDR2 YENEEA. With 1 base clipped from V and 5 bases from J, the junction kept 4 bases outside the gene matches. Here the CDR3 reads CASSLGQGLNEKLFF. The CDR3 coding sequence is TGTGCCAGCAGCTTAGGACAGGGTCTGAATGAAAAACTGTTTTTT.

V gene TRBV6-1 combines with J gene TRBJ2-7; D is unclear. Germline CDR1 and CDR2: MNHNS and SASEGT. CDR3 size: 13 residues. Trimming shortened V by 2 bases and J by 3 bases, and 8 bases separated the two germline ends. The CDR3 DNA sequence: TGTGCCAGCAGTGAAAGTCAGAGCTACGAGCAGTACTTC. This encodes CASSESQSYEQYF.

The chain uses TRBV7-8 and TRBJ1-2, with 10 positions matching TRBD1. The length of the CDR3 is 16 residues. Per germline, CDR1 SGHVS and CDR2 FQNEAQ. J was trimmed by 5 bases and V by 5 bases; bases with no gene match: 11. CDR3 region: CASSPRQGADEYGYTF. CDR3 nucleotides: TGTGCCAGCAGCCCAAGACAGGGGGCTGATGAGTATGGCTACACCTTC.

V gene TRBV7-9 combines with J gene TRBJ1-2; 11 nucleotides agree with TRBD1. Germline V lookup: CDR1 SEHNR, CDR2 FQNEAQ (reference sequence). The CDR3 runs 16 residues. Unmatched junction bases numbered 10, after V lost 2 bases and J lost 8 bases. The CDR3 DNA follows: TGTGCCAGCAGCTTAATCGGGACAGGGGGAAGAGAGGGCTACACCTTC. Its translation: CASSLIGTGGREGYTF. Full variable domain (outside the CDR3, taken from reference TRBV7-9 and TRBJ1-2): DTGVSQNPRHKITKRGQNVTFRCDPISEHNRLYWYRQTLGQGPEFLTYFQNEAQLEKSRLLSDRFSAERPKGSFSTLEIQRTEQGDSAMYLCASSLIGTGGREGYTFGSGTRLTVV.

The chain links TRBV11-3 to TRBJ2-6, with D unresolved. Germline CDR1 reads SGHNT; CDR2 reads YENEEA. The CDR3 totals 14 residues. Trimming left V 6 bases short and J 2 bases short, with 8 bases between. In DNA, the CDR3 is TGTGCCAGCAGTATAAGAGCTGGGGCCAACGTCCTGACTTTC. Translation: CASSIRAGANVLTF.

The rearrangement joins TRBV7-9 to TRBJ1-2; perhaps TRBD1 as D (5 bases). Germline assignment: CDR1 SEHNR and CDR2 FQNEAQ (reference sequence). V was pared by 7 bases and J by 4 bases, with 16 bases between. This CDR3 spans 14 amino acids. The CDR3 is CASIPGELSYGYTF. Written as DNA, the CDR3 is TGTGCCAGCATCCCGGGGGAGCTAAGCTATGGCTACACCTTC. Full variable domain (missing parts from reference TRBV7-9 and TRBJ1-2): DTGVSQNPRHKITKRGQNVTFRCDPISEHNRLYWYRQTLGQGPEFLTYFQNEAQLEKSRLLSDRFSAERPKGSFSTLEIQRTEQGDSAMYLCASIPGELSYGYTFGSGTRLTVV.

The V call is TRBV7-8, the J call TRBJ2-1, with 8 nucleotides matching TRBD2. CDR1 SGHVS and CDR2 FQNEAQ come from the germline V gene. The CDR3 totals 18 residues. V gave up 5 bases and J gave up 2 bases; unmatched junction bases: 14. The chain's CDR3 is CASSPTIKRELPYNEQFF. The CDR3 DNA reads TGTGCCAGCAGCCCCACCATCAAGCGGGAGTTACCCTACAATGAGCAGTTCTTC. The entire variable domain, with the rest obtained from reference TRBV7-8 and TRBJ2-1, is as follows: GAGVSQSPRYKVAKRGQDVALRCDPISGHVSLFWYQQALGQGPEFLTYFQNEAQLDKSGLPSDRFFAERPEGSVSTLKIQRTQQEDSAVYLCASSPTIKRELPYNEQFFGPGTRLTVL.

The chain links TRBV30 to TRBJ1-5, with D uncertain. Germline V CDR1 and CDR2: GTSNPN, SVGIG (reference sequence). Trimming took 0 bases from V and 3 from J, leaving 6 bases between them. The CDR3 sequence is 13 residues long. Here the CDR3 reads CAWSVGYNQPQHF. CDR3 bases: TGTGCCTGGAGTGTGGGTTACAATCAGCCCCAGCATTTT.

The V call is TRBV28, the J call TRBJ1-2, with D uncertain. The CDR3 sequence is 13 residues long. The V end lost 7 bases, the J end lost 6 bases, and 15 bases lay between the germline ends. Germline lookup yields CDR1 MDHEN and CDR2 SYDVKM. CDR3 protein: CASTRTPGNGYTF. CDR3 sequence (DNA): TGTGCCAGCACCAGGACCCCCGGGAATGGCTACACCTTC.

The rearrangement links TRBV6-5 to TRBJ2-7; 10 positions agree with TRBD2. The CDR3 totals 14 residues. CDR1 is MNHEY, CDR2 SVGAGI, per germline. V lost 6 bases to trimming and J lost 6 bases; unmatched junction nucleotides: 8. The CDR3 nucleotides read TGTGCCAGCAGCATAACTAGCGGGGCCTCCGAGCAGTACTTC. Protein: CASSITSGASEQYF.

J is TRBJ1-4 and V is TRBV30; D gene uncertain. Germline CDR1 is GTSNPN and CDR2 is SVGIG (reference sequence). The ends were cut back, 1 base at V and 2 bases at J, with 14 bases in the middle. This CDR3 spans 16 amino acids. The CDR3 is CAWSASPGGTNEKLFF. CDR3 DNA sequence: TGTGCCTGGAGTGCAAGCCCCGGAGGGACTAATGAAAAACTGTTTTTT.

The chain joins TRBV9 to TRBJ1-1; TRBD1 matches 7 bases. The germline V gene has CDR1 SGDLS and CDR2 YYNGEE. The CDR3 contains 13 residues. Trimming cost V 0 bases and J 7 bases; bases outside gene matches: 3. The CDR3 DNA reads TGTGCCAGCAGCGTAGCACAGGGGAGTGAAGCTTTCTTT. Its protein product is CASSVAQGSEAFF.

This rearrangement joins TRBV6-1 to TRBJ1-6; D is unresolved. Trimming removed 3 bases from V and 7 bases from J, with 4 bases in between. This CDR3 spans 12 amino acids. CDR1 is MNHNS and CDR2 is SASEGT in the germline V gene. The CDR3 bases are TGTGCCAGCAGTGACAGAAATTCACCCCTCCACTTT. Amino acids: CASSDRNSPLHF.

This clone was seen a handful of times. The rearrangement uses TRBV11-1 and TRBJ2-1; D remains unclear. The CDR3 runs 12 residues. With 5 bases removed from V and 12 bases from J, the gap between germline ends came to 14 bases. Germline V CDR1 and CDR2: SGHAT, FQDESV (reference sequence). CDR3 protein: CASSPRATGQFF. The DNA for the CDR3 is TGTGCCAGCAGCCCCCGGGCCACGGGGCAGTTCTTC.

The V and J genes are TRBV6-5 and TRBJ1-2; 7 nucleotides agree with TRBD1. The CDR3 spans 12 residues. CDR1 is MNHEY, CDR2 SVGAGI, per germline. V lost 6 bases and J lost 4; bases outside the gene matches: 2. CDR3 residues: CASRRDSYGYTF. DNA of the CDR3: TGTGCCAGCAGGAGGGACAGCTATGGCTACACCTTC.

The chain joins TRBV5-8 to TRBJ1-4; D not certain. Germline V gives CDR1 SGHTS, CDR2 YDEGEE. This CDR3 has 16 residues. Trimming took 0 bases from V and 7 from J, leaving 16 bases between them. CDR3 bases: TGTGCCAGCAGCTTGGGTCGGGCCCGAGGTTTTGAAAAACTGTTTTTT. Its translation: CASSLGRARGFEKLFF.

V gene TRBV20-1 combines with J gene TRBJ2-3; no definite D call. Trimming removed 7 bases at V and 4 bases at J, with 9 bases between. CDR3 length equals 11 residues. From germline, CDR1 is DFQATT and CDR2 SNEGSKA (reference sequence). The CDR3 bases are TGCAGTGTCCCATATGCAGATACGCAGTATTTT. It translates to CSVPYADTQYF.

The V gene is TRBV6-1, the J gene TRBJ1-5; TRBD1 is a possible D gene (5 bases). Trimming cost V 3 bases and J 6 bases, with 18 bases left between them. Per germline, CDR1 MNHNS and CDR2 SASEGT. This CDR3 has 16 amino acids. The DNA for the CDR3 is TGTGCCAGCAGTGATCCCGGGAGGCAGGGAACTCAGCCCCAGCATTTT. Encoded protein: CASSDPGRQGTQPQHF.

This clone has a single count. The rearrangement uses TRBV25-1 and TRBJ2-5; D gene unclear. The germline CDR1 and CDR2 sequences are MGHDK and SYGVNS. The CDR3 consists of 14 residues. V lost 7 bases to trimming and J lost 4 bases, with 16 bases between them. CDR3 sequence: CASTQNRGVETQYF. CDR3 coding DNA: TGTGCCAGCACCCAAAATCGTGGGGTAGAGACCCAGTACTTC.

The chain joins TRBV20-1 to TRBJ1-2; D remains unclear. The V gene's germline CDR1 is DFQATT and CDR2 SNEGSKA (reference sequence). Trimming shortened V by 4 bases and J by 7 bases, and 10 bases separated the two germline ends. The CDR3 has 11 amino acids. The CDR3 nucleotides are TGCAGTGCTATTAGAAGTGGTGGCTACACCTTC. It translates to CSAIRSGGYTF.

The CDR3 is CASSSTLTGGNEQFF. The CDR3 DNA reads as TGTGCCAGCAGCTCGACACTGACAGGGGGCAATGAGCAGTTCTTC. The chain joins TRBV9 to TRBJ2-1, with 9 bases fitting TRBD1. This CDR3 comprises 15 residues. V dropped 4 bases and J dropped 6; count of bases not matched to a gene: 8. Germline V CDR1 and CDR2: SGDLS, YYNGEE. Filled out from reference TRBV9 and TRBJ2-1, the complete variable domain reads DSGVTQTPKHLITATGQRVTLRCSPRSGDLSVYWYQQSLDQGLQFLIQYYNGEERAKGNILERFSAQQFPDLHSELNLSSLELGDSALYFCASSSTLTGGNEQFFGPGTRLTVL.

The J gene is TRBJ2-1, the V gene TRBV19; D gene unclear. The CDR3 length is 16 residues. Per germline, CDR1 LNHDA and CDR2 SQIVND (reference sequence). V shed 2 bases and J shed 0 bases, with 11 bases lying between them. This chain's CDR3 is CASSITATSSYNEQFF. CDR3 in DNA: TGTGCCAGTAGTATAACTGCCACCAGCTCCTACAATGAGCAGTTCTTC.

The V and J genes are TRBV7-2 and TRBJ2-7; D is possibly TRBD2 (6 bases). The CDR3 spans 15 residues. V lost 5 bases to trimming and J lost 0 bases, with 14 bases between them. Germline V gene lookup returns CDR1 SGHTA and CDR2 FQGNSA. The chain's CDR3 is CASSPDGGGSYEQYF. The CDR3 coding sequence is TGTGCCAGCAGCCCGGACGGGGGAGGCTCCTACGAGCAGTACTTC.

Sample share makes this clone medium-sized. The CDR3 sequence: CASSAGSRTGELFF. The CDR3 region has the DNA TGTGCCAGCAGTGCGGGCAGCCGCACCGGGGAGCTGTTTTTT. This chain connects TRBV2 to TRBJ2-2; no firm D call. The CDR3 is 14 residues long. V was shortened by 4 bases and J by 4 bases, with 10 bases between the two germline ends. Germline values: CDR1 SNHLY, CDR2 FYNNEI.

The chain recombines TRBV19 with TRBJ1-3; D unresolved. Deletions cut 11 bases from V and 0 bases from J, with 17 bases between. Germline CDR1 and CDR2: LNHDA and SQIVND (reference sequence). The CDR3 runs to 15 residues. CDR3 sequence reads: CALLSGGSSGNTIYF. For the CDR3, the DNA is TGTGCCCTCCTATCGGGCGGATCCTCTGGAAACACCATATATTTT.

J is TRBJ1-5 and V is TRBV10-2, with TRBD1 matching 8 bases. CDR1 is WSHSY, CDR2 SAAADI, per germline. The CDR3 runs 13 residues. Trimming at V came to 6 bases and at J to 5 bases, leaving 3 bases not matched to a gene. The CDR3 DNA reads TGCGCCAGCAGCCTGACAGGGGATCAGCCCCAGCATTTT. It is translated as CASSLTGDQPQHF.

This chain links TRBV7-2 with TRBJ2-1; the D gene is possibly TRBD2 (6 bases). Germline lookup yields CDR1 SGHTA and CDR2 FQGNSA. The V end was cut by 0 bases, the J end by 0 bases, with 9 bases between. The CDR3 loop spans 16 amino acids. For the CDR3, the DNA is TGTGCCAGCAGCTTAGCCTCGACTAGCTCCTACAATGAGCAGTTCTTC. Its translation: CASSLASTSSYNEQFF. Full variable domain (remainder filled in from reference TRBV7-2 and TRBJ2-1): GAGVSQSPSNKVTEKGKDVELRCDPISGHTALYWYRQSLGQGLEFLIYFQGNSAPDKSGLPSDRFSAERTGGSVSTLTIQRTQQEDSAVYLCASSLASTSSYNEQFFGPGTRLTVL.

In this sample, this clone turned up once. The chain couples TRBV6-5 to TRBJ2-7; 10 positions agree with TRBD2. Germline V gives CDR1 MNHEY, CDR2 SVGAGI. Unmatched junction bases numbered 4, after V lost 6 bases and J lost 2 bases. This CDR3 comprises 14 residues. The CDR3 loop reads CASRRAGGAYEQYF. In DNA form, the CDR3 reads TGTGCCAGCAGGAGAGCGGGGGGGGCCTACGAGCAGTACTTC.

This rearrangement joins TRBV18 to TRBJ1-1; no clear D gene. Germline loops: CDR1 KGHSH, CDR2 LQKENI. There are 15 residues in the CDR3. V was trimmed by 1 base and J by 1 base, leaving 10 bases between them. The CDR3 sequence: CASSPHPNRNTEAFF. CDR3 DNA sequence: TGTGCCAGCTCACCACACCCGAACAGGAACACTGAAGCTTTCTTT.

The V call is TRBV5-4, the J call TRBJ2-1; TRBD2 aligns across 8 bases. The CDR3 is 14 amino acids. Germline lookup yields CDR1 SGHNT and CDR2 YYREEE (reference sequence). Losses at the gene ends were 4 bases for V and 6 bases for J; bases not matched to a gene: 6. This CDR3 is CASSRTSTLNEQFF. CDR3 nucleotides: TGTGCCAGCAGCCGGACTAGCACGCTCAATGAGCAGTTCTTC.